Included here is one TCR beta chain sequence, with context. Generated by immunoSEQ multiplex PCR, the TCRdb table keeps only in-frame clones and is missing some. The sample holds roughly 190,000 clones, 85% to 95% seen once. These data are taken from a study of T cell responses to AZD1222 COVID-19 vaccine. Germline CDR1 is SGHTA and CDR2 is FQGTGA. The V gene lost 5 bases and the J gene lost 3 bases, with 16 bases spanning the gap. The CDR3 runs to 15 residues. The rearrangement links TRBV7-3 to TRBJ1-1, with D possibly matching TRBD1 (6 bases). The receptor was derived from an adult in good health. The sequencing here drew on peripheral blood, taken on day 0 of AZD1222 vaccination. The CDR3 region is CASSLYHRADTEAFF. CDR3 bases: TGTGCCAGCAGCCTATACCACAGGGCTGACACTGAAGCTTTCTTT.